The 20 T cell receptor beta chains given below trace back to one sample, sequenced in a study of technical replicates of blood from several donors. TCRdb's copy holds only in-frame clones and misses some; the assay was immunoSEQ multiplex PCR. This table holds tens of thousands of clones, more than 75% found once. Sample: PBMCs. The receptors were gathered from a human donor in good health. Some clones in this sample may be carry-over from other donors' samples.

The chain has TRBV19 and TRBJ2-7, with 11 bases aligning to TRBD2. Germline values: CDR1 LNHDA, CDR2 SQIVND (reference sequence). This CDR3 region has 16 residues. V lost 11 bases, J lost 2 bases, and 14 bases stayed unmatched. The CDR3 loop reads CALGTSGQPGPYEQYF. The CDR3 DNA reads TGTGCCCTAGGGACTAGCGGACAACCTGGGCCCTACGAGCAGTACTTC.

This clone showed up just once. The rearrangement links TRBV19 to TRBJ2-7; D is uncertain. Per germline, CDR1 LNHDA and CDR2 SQIVND (reference sequence). CDR3 size: 12 residues. Trimming took off 7 bases at V and 0 bases at J, with 7 bases between the two ends. The CDR3: CASKNISYEQYF. The CDR3 DNA sequence: TGTGCCAGTAAGAACATCTCCTACGAGCAGTACTTC. Using reference TRBV19 and TRBJ2-7 for the parts outside the CDR3, the full variable domain is DGGITQSPKYLFRKEGQNVTLSCEQNLNHDAMYWYRQDPGQGLRLIYYSQIVNDFQKGDIAEGYSVSREKKESFPLTVTSAQKNPTAFYLCASKNISYEQYFGPGTRLTVT.

The J gene is TRBJ2-3, the V gene TRBV7-3; the D gene is possibly TRBD2 (5 bases). CDR1 and CDR2 from the germline V gene are SGHTA and FQGTGA. V lost 5 bases and J 4 bases, leaving 22 bases between the germline ends. This CDR3 comprises 17 residues. The CDR3 DNA sequence: TGTGCCAGCAGCCCACAAAGCCGGGCCGTCGGGGCAGATACGCAGTATTTT. Translating it yields CASSPQSRAVGADTQYF.

This chain joins TRBV11-2 and TRBJ2-1, with D perhaps matching TRBD2 (6 bases). Deletions cut 4 bases from V and 10 bases from J, with 23 bases between. The CDR3 is 16 amino acids. The germline CDR1 and CDR2 sequences are SGHAT and FQNNGV. Here the CDR3 DNA reads TGTGCCAGCAGCTCAATTAGCGGCTCAGAATGGGGGGAGCAGTTCTTC. This encodes CASSSISGSEWGEQFF.

The V call is TRBV11-1, the J call TRBJ2-1; 13 positions match TRBD2. The CDR3 is 15 residues long. Trimming cost V 2 bases and J 13 bases; bases outside gene matches: 8. CDR1 SGHAT and CDR2 FQDESV come from the germline V gene (reference sequence). The CDR3 loop reads CASSLPGLAGKEQFF. CDR3 sequence (DNA): TGTGCCAGCAGCTTACCGGGACTAGCGGGAAAGGAACAGTTCTTC.

The V and J genes are TRBV7-2 and TRBJ2-7, with TRBD2 matching 13 bases. The CDR3 consists of 17 residues. Germline V gene sequence: CDR1 SGHTA, CDR2 FQGNSA. The ends lost 6 bases at V and 3 bases at J; junction bases unmatched: 11. CDR3 coding DNA: TGTGCCAGCAGTCCGACTAGCGGGAGGTCGGTCTTCTACGAGCAGTACTTC. Protein product: CASSPTSGRSVFYEQYF.

This rearrangement joins TRBV12-2 to TRBJ1-2; TRBD1 is the table's D call, not checked against the DNA. TRBV12-2 represents a pseudogene. This CDR3 comprises 16 residues. Here the CDR3 reads CASRLAGTNPRYGYTF. The CDR3 coding sequence is TGTGCAAGTCGCTTAGCGGGCACCAACCCCCGGTATGGCTACACCTTC.

This chain connects TRBV4-1 to TRBJ2-2, with a tentative D call TRBD2 (7 bases). The germline V gene encodes CDR1 MGHRA and CDR2 YSYEKL. Trimming shortened V by 4 bases and J by 6 bases, and 12 bases separated the two germline ends. The length of the CDR3 is 14 residues. Written as DNA, the CDR3 is TGCGCCAGCAGCCGGGGGGGCTTATCCGGGGAGCTGTTTTTT. Protein sequence: CASSRGGLSGELFF.

The chain is built from TRBV7-2 and TRBJ2-1, with TRBD2 matching 10 bases. J was trimmed by 7 bases and V by 2 bases; bases with no gene match: 8. The length of the CDR3 is 16 residues. Per the germline V gene, CDR1 is SGHTA and CDR2 is FQGNSA. CDR3: CASSLPGLAGVNEQFF. The DNA for the CDR3 is TGTGCCAGCAGCTTACCAGGGCTAGCGGGGGTTAATGAGCAGTTCTTC.

The V call is TRBV6-5, the J call TRBJ1-1; 11 bases map to TRBD1. The CDR3 has 13 residues. Losses at the gene ends were 6 bases for V and 10 bases for J; bases not matched to a gene: 7. Germline lookup yields CDR1 MNHEY and CDR2 SVGAGI. The CDR3, as DNA: TGTGCCAGCAGACCCGGACAGGGGGCTTCAGCTTTCTTT. Its protein is CASRPGQGASAFF.

The J gene is TRBJ1-1, the V gene TRBV7-2; the D gene is possibly TRBD1 (6 bases). V lost 5 bases to trimming and J lost 10 bases, with 20 bases between them. The CDR3 is made up of 14 amino acids. Per germline, CDR1 SGHTA and CDR2 FQGNSA. This CDR3 reads CASSEYTDSPRAFF. CDR3 sequence (DNA): TGTGCCAGCAGCGAATACACGGACAGCCCCAGAGCTTTCTTT. The entire variable domain, with the rest obtained from reference TRBV7-2 and TRBJ1-1, is as follows: GAGVSQSPSNKVTEKGKDVELRCDPISGHTALYWYRQSLGQGLEFLIYFQGNSAPDKSGLPSDRFSAERTGGSVSTLTIQRTQQEDSAVYLCASSEYTDSPRAFFGQGTRLTVV.

This chain links TRBV25-1 with TRBJ2-3; the D is unclear. The CDR3 covers 15 residues. Per germline, CDR1 MGHDK and CDR2 SYGVNS. Trimming removed 5 bases at V and 0 bases at J, with 12 bases between. The CDR3 region has the DNA TGTGCCAGCAGTCCAACTATCTCCAGCACAGATACGCAGTATTTT. This gives the protein CASSPTISSTDTQYF.

This clone appeared a few times. J is TRBJ1-1 and V is TRBV25-1; no firm D call. The V gene's germline CDR1 is MGHDK and CDR2 SYGVNS. The CDR3 covers 15 residues. V lost 1 base to trimming and J lost 1 base, with 10 bases between them. The DNA for the CDR3 is TGTGCCAGCAGTGAATCGATGACTCCGAACACTGAAGCTTTCTTT. Translation gives CASSESMTPNTEAFF.

The chain uses TRBV6-5 and TRBJ2-7; 10 bases fit TRBD1. Trimming at V came to 0 bases and at J to 7 bases, leaving 9 bases not matched to a gene. The CDR3 has 16 amino acids. Germline V gives CDR1 MNHEY, CDR2 SVGAGI. The CDR3 sequence: CASSYSKGDRGLEQYF. The DNA of the CDR3 is TGTGCCAGCAGTTACTCAAAGGGCGACAGGGGGCTTGAGCAGTACTTC.

The gene calls are TRBV10-2 and TRBJ2-7; TRBD2 is a possible D gene (6 bases). Per the germline V gene, CDR1 is WSHSY and CDR2 is SAAADI. With 5 bases removed from V and 4 bases from J, the gap between germline ends came to 15 bases. The CDR3 runs 14 residues. CDR3 residues: CASSPGGSGYEQYF. Here the CDR3 DNA reads TGCGCCAGCAGTCCCGGGGGTAGCGGATACGAGCAGTACTTC.

This clone was seen more than once but under ten times. The V call is TRBV6-5, the J call TRBJ1-1; TRBD1 might be the D (5 bases). Germline loops: CDR1 MNHEY, CDR2 SVGAGI. Deletions cut 4 bases from V and 3 bases from J, with 9 bases between. The CDR3 is 13 amino acids. CDR3 sequence reads: CASSLRQYTEAFF. The CDR3 region has the DNA TGTGCCAGCAGTTTACGACAGTACACTGAAGCTTTCTTT.

The chain has TRBV7-6 and TRBJ2-5, with 8 bases lining up with TRBD2. Germline loops: CDR1 SGHVS, CDR2 FNYEAQ. The CDR3 consists of 14 residues. V was clipped by 3 bases and J by 5 bases; unmatched bases: 5. The CDR3 loop reads CASSLGGRSETQYF. The CDR3 DNA sequence: TGTGCCAGCAGCTTGGGCGGGAGGAGCGAGACCCAGTACTTC. The whole variable domain, remainder taken from reference TRBV7-6 and TRBJ2-5, is GAGVSQSPRYKVTKRGQDVALRCDPISGHVSLYWYRQALGQGPEFLTYFNYEAQQDKSGLPNDRFSAERPEGSISTLTIQRTEQRDSAMYRCASSLGGRSETQYFGPGTRLLVL.

Concerning this clone itself: The germline gene is not matched at one end of the junction; a read error may be the cause. The chain couples TRBV5-1 to TRBJ1-1; 7 bases agree with TRBD1. The CDR3 is made up of 12 amino acids. CDR1 and CDR2 (germline): SGHRS, YFSETQ. In nucleotides, the CDR3 is TGCGCCAGCAGCTTGGAAGGAGGGGGCTCTCTCTTT. Translating gives CASSLEGGGSLF.

V and J are TRBV5-4 and TRBJ2-7, with TRBD2 matching 8 bases. Trimming cost V 0 bases and J 4 bases; bases outside gene matches: 3. Looked up from germline, CDR1 is SGHNT and CDR2 is YYREEE (reference sequence). The CDR3 loop spans 14 amino acids. This CDR3 is CASSLGTSRYEQYF. CDR3 sequence (DNA): TGTGCCAGCAGCTTGGGGACTAGCAGATACGAGCAGTACTTC.

J is TRBJ2-1 and V is TRBV7-2; 7 bases align to TRBD1. The CDR3 covers 17 residues. Unmatched junction bases numbered 7, after V lost 2 bases and J lost 0 bases. The germline V gene has CDR1 SGHTA and CDR2 FQGNSA. For the CDR3, the DNA is TGTGCCAGCAGCTTAAGGGGGCTTCTGAGCTCCTACAATGAGCAGTTCTTC. Protein: CASSLRGLLSSYNEQFF. The entire variable domain, with the rest obtained from reference TRBV7-2 and TRBJ2-1, is as follows: GAGVSQSPSNKVTEKGKDVELRCDPISGHTALYWYRQSLGQGLEFLIYFQGNSAPDKSGLPSDRFSAERTGGSVSTLTIQRTQQEDSAVYLCASSLRGLLSSYNEQFFGPGTRLTVL.